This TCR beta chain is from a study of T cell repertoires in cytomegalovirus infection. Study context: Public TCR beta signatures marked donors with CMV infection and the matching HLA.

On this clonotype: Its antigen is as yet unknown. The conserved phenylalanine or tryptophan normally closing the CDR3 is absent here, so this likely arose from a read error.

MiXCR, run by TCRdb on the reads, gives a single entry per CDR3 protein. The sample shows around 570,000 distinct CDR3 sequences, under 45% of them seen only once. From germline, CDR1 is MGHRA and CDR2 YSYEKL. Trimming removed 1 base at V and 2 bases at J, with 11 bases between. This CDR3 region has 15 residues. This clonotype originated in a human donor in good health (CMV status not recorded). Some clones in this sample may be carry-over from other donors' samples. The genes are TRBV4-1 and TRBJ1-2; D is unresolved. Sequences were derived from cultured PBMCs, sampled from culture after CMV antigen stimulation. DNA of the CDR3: TGCGCCAGCAGCCAAGGCGGGGTTCTAAACTATGGCTACACCTTA. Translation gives CASSQGGVLNYGYTL.